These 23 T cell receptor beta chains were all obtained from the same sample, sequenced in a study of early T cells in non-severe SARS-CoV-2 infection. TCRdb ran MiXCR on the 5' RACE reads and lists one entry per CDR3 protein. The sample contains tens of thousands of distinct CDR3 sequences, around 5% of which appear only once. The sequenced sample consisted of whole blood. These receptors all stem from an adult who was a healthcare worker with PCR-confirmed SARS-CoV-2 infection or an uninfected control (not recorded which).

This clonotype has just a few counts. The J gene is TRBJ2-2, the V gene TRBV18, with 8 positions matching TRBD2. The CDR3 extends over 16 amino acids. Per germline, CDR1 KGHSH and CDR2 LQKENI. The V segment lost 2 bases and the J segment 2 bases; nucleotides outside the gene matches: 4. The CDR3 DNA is TGTGCCAGCTCACCAAGACTAGCGCTAAACACCGGGGAGCTGTTTTTT. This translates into CASSPRLALNTGELFF.

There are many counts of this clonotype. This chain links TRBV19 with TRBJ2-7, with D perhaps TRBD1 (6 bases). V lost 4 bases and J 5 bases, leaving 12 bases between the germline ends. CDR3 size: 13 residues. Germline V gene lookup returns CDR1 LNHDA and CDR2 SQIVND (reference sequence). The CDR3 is CASSNRDGHEQYF. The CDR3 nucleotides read TGTGCCAGTAGTAACAGGGATGGTCACGAGCAGTACTTC.

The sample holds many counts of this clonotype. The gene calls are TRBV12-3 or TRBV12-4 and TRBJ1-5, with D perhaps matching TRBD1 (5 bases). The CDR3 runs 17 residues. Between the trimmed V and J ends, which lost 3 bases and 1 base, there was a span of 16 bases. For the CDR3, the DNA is TGTGCCAGCAGTTTTATCGCGGCAGGGATGAGCAATCAGCCCCAGCATTTT. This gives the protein CASSFIAAGMSNQPQHF.

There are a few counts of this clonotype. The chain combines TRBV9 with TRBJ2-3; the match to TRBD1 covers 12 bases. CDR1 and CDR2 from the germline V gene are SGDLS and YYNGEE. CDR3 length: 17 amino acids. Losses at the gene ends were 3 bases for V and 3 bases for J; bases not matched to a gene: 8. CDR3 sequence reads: CASSATQGQGATDTQYF. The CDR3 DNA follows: TGTGCCAGCAGCGCCACCCAGGGACAGGGGGCGACAGATACGCAGTATTTT.

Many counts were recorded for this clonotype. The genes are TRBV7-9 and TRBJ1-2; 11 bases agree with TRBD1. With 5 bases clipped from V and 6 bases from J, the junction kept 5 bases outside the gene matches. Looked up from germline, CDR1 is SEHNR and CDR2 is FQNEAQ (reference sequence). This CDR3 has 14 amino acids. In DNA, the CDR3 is TGTGCCAGCAGCCCGCAGGGACAGGGGGATGGCTACACCTTC. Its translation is CASSPQGQGDGYTF.

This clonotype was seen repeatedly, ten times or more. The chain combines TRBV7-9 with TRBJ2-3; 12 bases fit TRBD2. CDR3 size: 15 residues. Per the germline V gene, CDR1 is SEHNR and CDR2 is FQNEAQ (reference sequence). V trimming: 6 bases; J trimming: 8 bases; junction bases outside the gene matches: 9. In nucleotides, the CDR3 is TGTGCCAGCAGTTCAGGACTAGCGGGATGGGGTACGCAGTATTTT. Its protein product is CASSSGLAGWGTQYF.

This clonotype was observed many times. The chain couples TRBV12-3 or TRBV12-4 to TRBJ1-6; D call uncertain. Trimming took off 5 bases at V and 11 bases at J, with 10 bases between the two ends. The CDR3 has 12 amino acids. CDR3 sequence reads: CASSQSQAPLHF. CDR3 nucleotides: TGTGCCAGCAGTCAGTCGCAGGCACCCCTCCACTTT.

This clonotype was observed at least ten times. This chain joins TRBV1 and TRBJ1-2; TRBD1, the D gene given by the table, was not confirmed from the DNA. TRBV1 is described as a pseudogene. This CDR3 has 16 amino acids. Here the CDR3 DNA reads TGCACCAGCAGCCAAGAGGGGGATCCCCTGGACTATGGCTACACCTTC. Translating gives CTSSQEGDPLDYGYTF.

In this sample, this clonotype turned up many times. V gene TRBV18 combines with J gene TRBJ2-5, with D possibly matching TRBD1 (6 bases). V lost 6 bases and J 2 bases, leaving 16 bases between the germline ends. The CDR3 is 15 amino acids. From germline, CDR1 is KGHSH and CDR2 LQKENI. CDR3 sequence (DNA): TGTGCCAGCTCTATTCAGGGGCCCTGGCAAGAGACCCAGTACTTC. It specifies CASSIQGPWQETQYF.

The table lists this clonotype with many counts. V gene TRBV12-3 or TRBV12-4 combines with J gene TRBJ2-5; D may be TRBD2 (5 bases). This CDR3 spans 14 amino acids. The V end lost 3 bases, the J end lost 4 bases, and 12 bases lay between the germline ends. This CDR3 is CASSFYPAGETQYF. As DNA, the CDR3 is TGTGCCAGCAGTTTTTATCCGGCGGGAGAGACCCAGTACTTC.

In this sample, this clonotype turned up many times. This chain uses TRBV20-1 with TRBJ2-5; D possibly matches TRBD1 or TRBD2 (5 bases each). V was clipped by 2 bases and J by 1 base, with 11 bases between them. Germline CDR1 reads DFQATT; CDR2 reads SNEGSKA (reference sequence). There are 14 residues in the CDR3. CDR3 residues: CSARPSGLQETQYF. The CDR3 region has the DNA TGCAGTGCTAGACCCTCGGGGCTCCAAGAGACCCAGTACTTC.

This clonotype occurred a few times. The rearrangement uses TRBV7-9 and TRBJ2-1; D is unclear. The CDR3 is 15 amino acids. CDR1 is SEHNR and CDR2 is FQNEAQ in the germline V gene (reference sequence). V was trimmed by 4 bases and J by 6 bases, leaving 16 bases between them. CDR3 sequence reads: CASSSKDHRLNEQFF. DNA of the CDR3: TGTGCCAGCAGCTCCAAGGACCATCGCCTCAATGAGCAGTTCTTC.

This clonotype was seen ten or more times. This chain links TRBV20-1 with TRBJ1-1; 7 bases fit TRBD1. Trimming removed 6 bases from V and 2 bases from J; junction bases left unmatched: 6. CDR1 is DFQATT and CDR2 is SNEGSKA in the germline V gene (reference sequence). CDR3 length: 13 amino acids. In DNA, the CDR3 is TGCAGTGCCCCAGGGGGTGCTAACACTGAAGCTTTCTTT. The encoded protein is CSAPGGANTEAFF.

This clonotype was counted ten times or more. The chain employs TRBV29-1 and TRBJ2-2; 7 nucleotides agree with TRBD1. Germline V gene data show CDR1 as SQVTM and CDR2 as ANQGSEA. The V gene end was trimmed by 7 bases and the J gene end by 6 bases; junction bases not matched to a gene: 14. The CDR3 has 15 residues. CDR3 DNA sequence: TGCAGCGCCGGAACTTTGACAGGGCCAGCCGGGGAGCTGTTTTTT. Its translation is CSAGTLTGPAGELFF.

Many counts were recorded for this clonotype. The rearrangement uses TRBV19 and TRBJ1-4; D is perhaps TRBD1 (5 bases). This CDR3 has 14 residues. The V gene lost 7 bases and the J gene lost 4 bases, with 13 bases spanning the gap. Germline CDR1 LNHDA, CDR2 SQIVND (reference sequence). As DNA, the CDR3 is TGTGCCAGTACCCCGGGACGGCTTAATGAAAAACTGTTTTTT. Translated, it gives CASTPGRLNEKLFF.

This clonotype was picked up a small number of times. CDR3 protein: CAISVADRSYEQYF. The CDR3 DNA reads TGTGCCATCAGTGTGGCGGACCGTTCCTACGAGCAGTACTTC. V usage is TRBV10-3 and J usage is TRBJ2-7; D remains unclear. The CDR3 contains 14 residues. Trimming took 4 bases from V and 1 from J, leaving 11 bases between them. Germline V gene lookup returns CDR1 ENHRY and CDR2 SYGVKD.

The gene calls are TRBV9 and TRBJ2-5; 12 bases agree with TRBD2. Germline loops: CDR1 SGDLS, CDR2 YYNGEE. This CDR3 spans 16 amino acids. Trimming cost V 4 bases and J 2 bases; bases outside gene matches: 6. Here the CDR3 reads CASSPTSGGLQETQYF. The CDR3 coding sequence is TGTGCCAGCAGCCCGACTAGCGGGGGCCTTCAAGAGACCCAGTACTTC.

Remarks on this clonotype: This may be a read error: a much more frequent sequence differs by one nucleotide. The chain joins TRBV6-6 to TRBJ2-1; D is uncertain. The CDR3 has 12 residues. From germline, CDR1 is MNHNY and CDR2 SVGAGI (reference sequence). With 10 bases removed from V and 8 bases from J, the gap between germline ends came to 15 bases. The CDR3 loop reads CANSPRTDEQFF. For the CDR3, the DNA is TGTGCCAACAGCCCCCGGACGGATGAGCAGTTCTTC.

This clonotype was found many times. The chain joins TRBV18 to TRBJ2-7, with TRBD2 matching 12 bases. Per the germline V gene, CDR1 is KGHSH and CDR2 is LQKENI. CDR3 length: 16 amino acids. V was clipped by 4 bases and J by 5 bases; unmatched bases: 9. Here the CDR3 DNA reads TGTGCCAGCTCACGAGGACTAGCGGGGAACAAAAACGAGCAGTACTTC. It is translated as CASSRGLAGNKNEQYF.

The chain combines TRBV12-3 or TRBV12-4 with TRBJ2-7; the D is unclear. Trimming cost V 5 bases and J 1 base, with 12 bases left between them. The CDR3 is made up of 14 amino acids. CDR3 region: CASSLADGSYEQYF. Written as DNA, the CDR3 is TGTGCCAGCAGTCTGGCGGACGGGTCCTACGAGCAGTACTTC.

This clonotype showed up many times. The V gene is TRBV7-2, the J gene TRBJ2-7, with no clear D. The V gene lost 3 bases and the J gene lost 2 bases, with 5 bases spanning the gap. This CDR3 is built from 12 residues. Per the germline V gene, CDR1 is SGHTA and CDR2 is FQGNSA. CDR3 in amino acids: CASSLVAYEQYF. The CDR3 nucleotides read TGTGCCAGCAGCTTGGTAGCCTACGAGCAGTACTTC.

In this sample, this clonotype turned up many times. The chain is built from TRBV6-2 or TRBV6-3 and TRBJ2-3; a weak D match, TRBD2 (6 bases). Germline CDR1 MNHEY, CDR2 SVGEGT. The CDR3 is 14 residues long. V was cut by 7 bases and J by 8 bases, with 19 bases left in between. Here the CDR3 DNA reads TGTGCCAGCAACACCGGGACTCAGCGTGGTACGCAGTATTTT. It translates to CASNTGTQRGTQYF.

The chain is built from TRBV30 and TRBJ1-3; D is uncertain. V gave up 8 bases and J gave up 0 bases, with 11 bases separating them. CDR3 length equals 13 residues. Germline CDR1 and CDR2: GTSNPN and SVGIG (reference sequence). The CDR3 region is CAGLGYSGNTIYF. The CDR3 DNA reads TGTGCCGGCCTCGGGTACTCTGGAAACACCATATATTTT.